Listed here are 18 T cell receptor beta chains from one sample, sequenced in a study of blood T cell repertoires in COVID-19. Generated by immunoSEQ multiplex PCR, the TCRdb table keeps only in-frame clones and is missing some. The data contain 150,000 or so clones, 87% of them singletons. Source material: PBMCs or T cells enriched from blood (not recorded which). These receptors were obtained from a woman in her 40s who had been exposed to COVID-19.

This clone has just one count. The chain is built from TRBV5-1 and TRBJ1-2; D gene uncertain. This CDR3 has 14 amino acids. From germline, CDR1 is SGHRS and CDR2 YFSETQ. Trimming removed 1 base from V and 0 bases from J, with 7 bases in between. The CDR3 DNA follows: TGCGCCAGCAGCTTGTTCACAGCTAACTATGGCTACACCTTC. Protein product: CASSLFTANYGYTF.

This rearrangement joins TRBV20-1 to TRBJ2-7, with TRBD2 matching 13 bases. The germline V gene has CDR1 DFQATT and CDR2 SNEGSKA (reference sequence). V dropped 3 bases and J dropped 7; count of bases not matched to a gene: 12. The CDR3 totals 16 residues. CDR3 residues: CSASGTSGKGAGEQYF. In DNA, the CDR3 is TGCAGTGCTAGTGGGACTAGCGGGAAAGGAGCGGGAGAGCAGTACTTC.

This clone occurred once. J is TRBJ1-2 and V is TRBV2; no reliable D call. This CDR3 region has 14 residues. With 0 bases removed from V and 2 bases from J, the gap between germline ends came to 7 bases. Germline CDR1 and CDR2: SNHLY and FYNNEI. The DNA of the CDR3 is TGTGCCAGCAGTGAAGCAAGAGGGAACTATGGCTACACCTTC. Amino acids: CASSEARGNYGYTF.

This chain links TRBV9 with TRBJ2-7, with TRBD1 identical over 7 bases. The CDR3 is made up of 15 amino acids. Per the germline V gene, CDR1 is SGDLS and CDR2 is YYNGEE. V was pared by 2 bases and J by 4 bases, with 9 bases of the junction left unmatched. CDR3 bases: TGTGCCAGCAGCGTGTCCGGGCAGGGGGTATACGAGCAGTACTTC. It is translated as CASSVSGQGVYEQYF.

V usage is TRBV7-9 and J usage is TRBJ1-2; 9 nucleotides match TRBD1. The CDR3 length is 14 residues. J was trimmed by 4 bases and V by 10 bases; bases with no gene match: 10. Looked up from germline, CDR1 is SEHNR and CDR2 is FQNEAQ (reference sequence). The CDR3 spells CATLQGAEGYGYTF. The CDR3 region has the DNA TGTGCCACCTTACAGGGGGCAGAAGGCTATGGCTACACCTTC.

The chain has TRBV4-1 and TRBJ1-6; TRBD1 might be the D (5 bases). From germline, CDR1 is MGHRA and CDR2 YSYEKL. The CDR3 is 13 residues long. Deletions cut 3 bases from V and 6 bases from J, with 6 bases between. CDR3 DNA sequence: TGCGCCAGCAGCCACCAGGGTAATTCACCCCTCCACTTT. Protein sequence: CASSHQGNSPLHF.

The chain recombines TRBV10-2 with TRBJ2-5, with 10 bases matching TRBD1. The CDR3 sequence is 13 residues long. Trimming at V came to 8 bases and at J to 4 bases, leaving 4 bases not matched to a gene. CDR1 and CDR2 (germline): WSHSY, SAAADI. The CDR3 loop reads CASRTGGGETQYF. CDR3 DNA: TGCGCCAGCCGGACAGGGGGTGGAGAGACCCAGTACTTC.

The chain links TRBV19 to TRBJ1-4, with D tentatively TRBD1 (5 bases). The CDR3 covers 15 residues. With 2 bases removed from V and 8 bases from J, the gap between germline ends came to 15 bases. Germline CDR1 is LNHDA and CDR2 is SQIVND (reference sequence). CDR3 bases: TGTGCCAGTAGTATATATGGGTCTCGGGGGGAAAAACTGTTTTTT. It codes for CASSIYGSRGEKLFF.

In this sample, this clone turned up once. J is TRBJ2-7 and V is TRBV27; TRBD1 is a possible D gene (5 bases). CDR3 size: 15 residues. Per germline, CDR1 MNHEY and CDR2 SMNVEV (reference sequence). Between the trimmed V and J ends, which lost 6 bases and 5 bases, there was a span of 20 bases. The CDR3 nucleotides are TGTGCCAGCAGCACGGGCAGGGTTGGTCGCGACGAGCAGTACTTC. Encoded protein: CASSTGRVGRDEQYF.

V is TRBV18 and J is TRBJ2-3, with D perhaps TRBD2 (5 bases). The CDR3 covers 12 residues. The V end was cut by 6 bases, the J end by 5 bases, with 9 bases between. Germline V lookup: CDR1 KGHSH, CDR2 LQKENI. The CDR3 nucleotides read TGTGCCAGCTCCCCCGCGGGAGATACGCAGTATTTT. Its translation is CASSPAGDTQYF.

As regards this clone: Other nucleotide sequences in the sample specify the same CDR3. V usage is TRBV4-1 and J usage is TRBJ1-5; tentative D call: TRBD1 (5 bases). Germline lookup yields CDR1 MGHRA and CDR2 YSYEKL. The V end was cut by 0 bases, the J end by 6 bases, with 6 bases between. The CDR3 has 13 amino acids. The CDR3 DNA reads as TGCGCCAGCAGCCAAGATAGGGGTCAGCCCCAGCATTTT. Translated, it gives CASSQDRGQPQHF.

The chain is built from TRBV19 and TRBJ1-5; maybe TRBD1 (6 bases). The V end lost 0 bases, the J end lost 3 bases, and 12 bases lay between the germline ends. The germline V gene encodes CDR1 LNHDA and CDR2 SQIVND (reference sequence). This CDR3 comprises 16 residues. CDR3 nucleotide sequence: TGTGCCAGTAGTATAGAACAGGGCTTTGTCAATCAGCCCCAGCATTTT. The encoded protein is CASSIEQGFVNQPQHF. Variable domain in full (rest from reference TRBV19 and TRBJ1-5): DGGITQSPKYLFRKEGQNVTLSCEQNLNHDAMYWYRQDPGQGLRLIYYSQIVNDFQKGDIAEGYSVSREKKESFPLTVTSAQKNPTAFYLCASSIEQGFVNQPQHFGDGTRLSIL.

The V gene is TRBV6-2 or TRBV6-3, the J gene TRBJ2-3; D gene ambiguous. V lost 4 bases to trimming and J lost 1 base, with 3 bases between them. CDR1 and CDR2 from the germline V gene are MNHEY and SVGEGT. The CDR3 loop spans 12 amino acids. As DNA, the CDR3 is TGTGCCAGCAGTTCCGGCACAGATACGCAGTATTTT. Encoded protein: CASSSGTDTQYF.

The chain is built from TRBV27 and TRBJ1-5; D is perhaps TRBD1 (6 bases). The germline V gene has CDR1 MNHEY and CDR2 SMNVEV (reference sequence). V was pared by 2 bases and J by 3 bases, with 8 bases between. This CDR3 has 14 residues. The DNA for the CDR3 is TGTGCCAGCAGTTTAAGGGACAACAATCAGCCCCAGCATTTT. Amino acids: CASSLRDNNQPQHF.

The chain combines TRBV7-3 with TRBJ2-1, with D perhaps TRBD1 (6 bases). V dropped 5 bases and J dropped 0 bases, with 23 bases sitting between them. Per the germline V gene, CDR1 is SGHTA and CDR2 is FQGTGA. The CDR3 has 19 residues. The CDR3 region has the DNA TGTGCCAGCAGCCGACTGCCTCTAGGTGGGGGCAGCTCCTACAATGAGCAGTTCTTC. Its translation: CASSRLPLGGGSSYNEQFF.

This chain connects TRBV7-9 to TRBJ2-5; unclear D gene. CDR1 SEHNR and CDR2 FQNEAQ come from the germline V gene (reference sequence). Trimming took off 2 bases at V and 5 bases at J, with 3 bases between the two ends. The CDR3 totals 11 residues. The CDR3 protein is CASSLSETQYF. The CDR3 DNA is TGTGCCAGCAGCTTAAGCGAGACCCAGTACTTC.

The CDR3 nucleotides are TGTGCCAGCAGGGATCCGGGACAGGGTAATCAGCCCCAGCATTTT. This gives the protein CASRDPGQGNQPQHF. The chain couples TRBV2 to TRBJ1-5; 9 bases match TRBD1. The CDR3 totals 15 residues. CDR1 and CDR2 from the germline V gene are SNHLY and FYNNEI. V lost 6 bases and J lost 4; bases outside the gene matches: 7.

The rearrangement links TRBV27 to TRBJ2-7; the match to TRBD1 covers 9 bases. The CDR3 spans 17 residues. With V trimmed by 2 bases and J by 1 base, 9 bases remained unmatched. Per the germline V gene, CDR1 is MNHEY and CDR2 is SMNVEV (reference sequence). CDR3 DNA sequence: TGTGCCAGCAGTTTAATCTCTCGCGGGACAGGGTCCTACGAGCAGTACTTC. It yields the protein CASSLISRGTGSYEQYF.